This entry is about one T cell receptor (beta chain). Patients all relapsed after autologous stem cell transplantation, and there was variation in brentuximab vedotin exposure. These data originate in a study of PD-1 blockade in classical Hodgkin lymphoma. The germline V and J ends were trimmed by 6 bases and 3 bases, with 12 bases remaining between them. CDR3 length: 12 residues. Germline CDR1 reads SQVTM; CDR2 reads ANQGSEA. Generated by immunoSEQ multiplex PCR, the TCRdb table keeps only in-frame clones and is missing some. The table lists tens of thousands of clones, around 87% of them singletons.

V usage is TRBV29-1 and J usage is TRBJ2-7; D is unresolved. Sequenced material: peripheral blood mononuclear cells (PBMCs), taken at baseline. This receptor was identified in a human donor with classical Hodgkin lymphoma. CDR3 amino acids: CSVGLGIYEQYF. CDR3 in DNA: TGCAGCGTCGGCCTAGGCATCTACGAGCAGTACTTC.